This T cell receptor beta chain was obtained from a study of graft-versus-host responses after intestinal transplantation. Broader study findings: Graft-versus-host to host-versus-graft clonal ratios in allografts were high in patients with graft-donor T cell macrochimerism. GvH clones detected in recipient marrow included some appearing first in ileum or blood. Early HvG declines after transplant were associated with peak circulating GvH clone levels.

Details on this clone: Its antigen remains unknown.

Libraries were prepared by immunoSEQ multiplex PCR; TCRdb keeps only in-frame clonotypes and omits some of them. The sample contains under 30,000 clones, around nine tenths of which appear only once. The receptor was derived from a human patient who received an intestinal transplant, so some T cells may come from the graft donor. Here the sequenced sample was PBMCs, taken 39 to 40 days after intestinal transplant.

The CDR3 sequence is CASSIGWQSQETQYF. Here the CDR3 DNA reads TGTGCCAGTAGTATAGGTTGGCAGTCCCAAGAGACCCAGTACTTC. The chain joins TRBV19 to TRBJ2-5; D unresolved. CDR1 is LNHDA and CDR2 is SQIVND in the germline V gene (reference sequence). The ends were cut back, 1 base at V and 1 base at J, with 10 bases in the middle. This CDR3 comprises 15 residues.